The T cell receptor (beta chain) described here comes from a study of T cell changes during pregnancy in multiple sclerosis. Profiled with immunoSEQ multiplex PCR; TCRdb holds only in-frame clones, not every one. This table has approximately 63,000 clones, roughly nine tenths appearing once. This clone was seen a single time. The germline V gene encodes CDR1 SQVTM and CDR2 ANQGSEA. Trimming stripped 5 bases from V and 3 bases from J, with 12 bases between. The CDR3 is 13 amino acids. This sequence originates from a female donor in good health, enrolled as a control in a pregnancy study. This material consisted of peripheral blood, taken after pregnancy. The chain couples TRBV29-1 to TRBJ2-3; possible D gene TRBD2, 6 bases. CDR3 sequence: CSVYFRGTDTQYF. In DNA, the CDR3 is TGCAGCGTTTACTTCCGGGGGACAGATACGCAGTATTTT.